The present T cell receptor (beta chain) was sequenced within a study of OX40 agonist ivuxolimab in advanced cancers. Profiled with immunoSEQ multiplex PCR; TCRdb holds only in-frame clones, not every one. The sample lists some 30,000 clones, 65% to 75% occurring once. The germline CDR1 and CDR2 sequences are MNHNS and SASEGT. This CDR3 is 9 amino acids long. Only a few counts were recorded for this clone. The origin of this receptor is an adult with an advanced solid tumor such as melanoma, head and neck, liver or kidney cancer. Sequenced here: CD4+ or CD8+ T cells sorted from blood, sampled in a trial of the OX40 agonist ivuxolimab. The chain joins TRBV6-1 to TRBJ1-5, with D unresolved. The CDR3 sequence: CASDQPQHF. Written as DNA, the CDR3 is TGTGCTTCGGATCAGCCCCAGCATTTT.